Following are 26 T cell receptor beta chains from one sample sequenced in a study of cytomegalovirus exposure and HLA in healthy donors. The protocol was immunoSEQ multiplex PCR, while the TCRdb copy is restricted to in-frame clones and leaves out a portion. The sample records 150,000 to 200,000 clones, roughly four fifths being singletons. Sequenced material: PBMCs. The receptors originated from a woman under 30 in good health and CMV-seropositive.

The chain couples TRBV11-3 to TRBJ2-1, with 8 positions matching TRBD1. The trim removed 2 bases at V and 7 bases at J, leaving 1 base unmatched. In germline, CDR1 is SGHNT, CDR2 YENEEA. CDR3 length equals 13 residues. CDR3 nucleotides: TGTGCCAGCAGCTTACAGGGGGCAAATGAGCAGTTCTTC. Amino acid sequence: CASSLQGANEQFF.

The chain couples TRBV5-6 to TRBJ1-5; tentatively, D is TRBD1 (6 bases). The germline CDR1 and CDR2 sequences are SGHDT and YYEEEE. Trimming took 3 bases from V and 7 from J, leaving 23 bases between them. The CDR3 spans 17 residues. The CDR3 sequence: CASSSTSVFGGSQPQHF. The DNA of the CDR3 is TGTGCCAGCAGCTCCACATCGGTTTTTGGGGGCAGCCAGCCCCAGCATTTT.

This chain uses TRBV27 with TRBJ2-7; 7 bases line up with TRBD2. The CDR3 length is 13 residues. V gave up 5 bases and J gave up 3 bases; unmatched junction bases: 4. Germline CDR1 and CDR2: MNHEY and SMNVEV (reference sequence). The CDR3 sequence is CASSLGLVYEQYF. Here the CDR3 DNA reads TGTGCCAGCAGTCTCGGACTAGTCTACGAGCAGTACTTC.

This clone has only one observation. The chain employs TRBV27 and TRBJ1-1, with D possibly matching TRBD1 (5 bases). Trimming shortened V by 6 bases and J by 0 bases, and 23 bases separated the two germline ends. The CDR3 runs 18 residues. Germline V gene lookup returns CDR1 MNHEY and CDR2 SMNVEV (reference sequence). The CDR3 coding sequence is TGTGCCAGCAGGCCTCTAGGAGCAGGGAGGGACCTGAACACTGAAGCTTTCTTT. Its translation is CASRPLGAGRDLNTEAFF.

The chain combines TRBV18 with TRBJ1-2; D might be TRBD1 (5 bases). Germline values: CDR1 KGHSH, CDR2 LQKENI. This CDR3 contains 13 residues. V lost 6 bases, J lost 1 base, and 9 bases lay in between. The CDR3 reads CASSADSNYGYTF. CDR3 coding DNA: TGTGCCAGCTCGGCAGACAGTAACTATGGCTACACCTTC.

The CDR3 sequence: CASSPSPGLTASYEQYF. The CDR3, as DNA: TGCGCCAGCAGCCCATCCCCTGGTTTGACAGCCTCCTACGAGCAGTACTTC. The chain employs TRBV4-1 and TRBJ2-7; D perhaps matches TRBD1 (5 bases). Germline lookup yields CDR1 MGHRA and CDR2 YSYEKL. With 4 bases removed from V and 0 bases from J, the gap between germline ends came to 19 bases. CDR3 length: 17 residues.

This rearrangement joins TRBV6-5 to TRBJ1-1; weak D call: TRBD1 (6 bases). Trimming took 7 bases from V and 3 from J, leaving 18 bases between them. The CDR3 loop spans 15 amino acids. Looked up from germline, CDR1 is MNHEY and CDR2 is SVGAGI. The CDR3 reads CASNAAGTWDTEAFF. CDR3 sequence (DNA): TGTGCCAGCAACGCGGCAGGGACATGGGACACTGAAGCTTTCTTT.

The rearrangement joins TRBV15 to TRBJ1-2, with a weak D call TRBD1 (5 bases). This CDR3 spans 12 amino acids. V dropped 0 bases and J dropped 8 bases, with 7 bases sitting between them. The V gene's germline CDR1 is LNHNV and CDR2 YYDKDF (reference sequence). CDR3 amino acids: CATSRDAGGYTF. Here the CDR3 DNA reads TGTGCCACCAGCAGAGATGCAGGGGGCTACACCTTC.

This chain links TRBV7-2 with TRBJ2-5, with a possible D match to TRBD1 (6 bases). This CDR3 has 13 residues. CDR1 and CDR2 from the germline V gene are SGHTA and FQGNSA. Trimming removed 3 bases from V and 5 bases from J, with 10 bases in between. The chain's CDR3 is CASSLNREETQYF. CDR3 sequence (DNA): TGTGCCAGCAGCTTGAACAGGGAGGAGACCCAGTACTTC.

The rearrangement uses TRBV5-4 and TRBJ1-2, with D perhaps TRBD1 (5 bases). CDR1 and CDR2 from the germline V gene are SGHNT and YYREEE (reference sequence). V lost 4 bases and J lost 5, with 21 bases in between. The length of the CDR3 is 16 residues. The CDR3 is CASSIGSGTGGYGYTF. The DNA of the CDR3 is TGTGCCAGCAGCATTGGCTCCGGGACCGGAGGGTATGGCTACACCTTC. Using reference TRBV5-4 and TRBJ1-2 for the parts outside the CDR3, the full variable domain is ETGVTQSPTHLIKTRGQQVTLRCSSQSGHNTVSWYQQALGQGPQFIFQYYREEENGRGNFPPRFSGLQFPNYSSELNVNALELDDSALYLCASSIGSGTGGYGYTFGSGTRLTVV.

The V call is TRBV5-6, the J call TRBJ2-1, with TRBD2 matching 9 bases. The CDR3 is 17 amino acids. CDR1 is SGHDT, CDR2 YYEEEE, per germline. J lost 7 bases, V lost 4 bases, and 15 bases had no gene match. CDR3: CASSPGRGGGAVNEQFF. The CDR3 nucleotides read TGTGCCAGCAGCCCTGGAAGGGGCGGGGGGGCTGTTAATGAGCAGTTCTTC.

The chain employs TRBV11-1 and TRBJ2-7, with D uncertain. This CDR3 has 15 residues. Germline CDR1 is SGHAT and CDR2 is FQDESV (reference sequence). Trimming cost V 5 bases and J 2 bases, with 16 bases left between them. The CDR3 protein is CASSRTTDSTYEQYF. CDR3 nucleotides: TGTGCCAGCAGCAGAACGACTGATTCCACCTACGAGCAGTACTTC.

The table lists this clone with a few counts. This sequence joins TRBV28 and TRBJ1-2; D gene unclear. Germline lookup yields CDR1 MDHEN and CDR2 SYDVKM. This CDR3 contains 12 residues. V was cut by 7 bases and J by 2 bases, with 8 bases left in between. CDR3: CASNRGNYGYTF. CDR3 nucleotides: TGTGCCAGCAACCGGGGAAACTATGGCTACACCTTC.

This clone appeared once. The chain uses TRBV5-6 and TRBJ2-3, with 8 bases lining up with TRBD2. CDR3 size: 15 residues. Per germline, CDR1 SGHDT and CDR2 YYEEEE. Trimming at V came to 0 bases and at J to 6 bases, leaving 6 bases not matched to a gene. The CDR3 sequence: CASSLERGPGDTQYF. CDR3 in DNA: TGTGCCAGCAGCTTGGAGCGGGGGCCAGGGGATACGCAGTATTTT.

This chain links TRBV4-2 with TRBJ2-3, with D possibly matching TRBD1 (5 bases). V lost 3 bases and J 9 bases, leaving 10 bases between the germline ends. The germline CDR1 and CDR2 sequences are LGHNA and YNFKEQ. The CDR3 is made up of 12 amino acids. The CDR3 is CASSQQQGTQYF. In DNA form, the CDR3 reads TGTGCCAGCAGCCAGCAGCAGGGCACGCAGTATTTT.

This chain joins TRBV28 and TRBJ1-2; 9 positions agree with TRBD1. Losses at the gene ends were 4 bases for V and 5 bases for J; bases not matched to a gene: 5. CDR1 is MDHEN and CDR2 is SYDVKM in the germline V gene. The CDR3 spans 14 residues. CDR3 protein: CASSSVGTGYGYTF. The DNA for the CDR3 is TGTGCCAGCAGTTCGGTTGGGACAGGGTATGGCTACACCTTC.

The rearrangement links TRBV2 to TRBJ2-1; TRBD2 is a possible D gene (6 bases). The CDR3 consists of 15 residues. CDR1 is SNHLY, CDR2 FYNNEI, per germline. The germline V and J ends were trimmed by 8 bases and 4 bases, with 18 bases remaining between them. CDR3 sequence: CASPPNWGLYNEQFF. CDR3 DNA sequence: TGTGCCAGCCCTCCCAACTGGGGACTGTACAATGAGCAGTTCTTC.

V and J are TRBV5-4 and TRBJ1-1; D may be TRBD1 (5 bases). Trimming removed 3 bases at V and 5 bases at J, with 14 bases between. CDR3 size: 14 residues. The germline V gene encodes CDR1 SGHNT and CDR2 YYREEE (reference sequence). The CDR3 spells CASSSQAGETEAFF. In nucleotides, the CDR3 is TGTGCCAGCAGCTCTCAGGCGGGGGAAACTGAAGCTTTCTTT.

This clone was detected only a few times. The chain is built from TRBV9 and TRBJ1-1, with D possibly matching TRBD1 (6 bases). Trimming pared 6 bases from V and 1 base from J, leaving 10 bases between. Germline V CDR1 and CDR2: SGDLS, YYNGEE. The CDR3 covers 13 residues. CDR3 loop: CASNPTGNTEAFF. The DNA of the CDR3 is TGTGCCAGCAACCCGACAGGGAACACTGAAGCTTTCTTT. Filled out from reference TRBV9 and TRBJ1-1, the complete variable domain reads DSGVTQTPKHLITATGQRVTLRCSPRSGDLSVYWYQQSLDQGLQFLIQYYNGEERAKGNILERFSAQQFPDLHSELNLSSLELGDSALYFCASNPTGNTEAFFGQGTRLTVV.

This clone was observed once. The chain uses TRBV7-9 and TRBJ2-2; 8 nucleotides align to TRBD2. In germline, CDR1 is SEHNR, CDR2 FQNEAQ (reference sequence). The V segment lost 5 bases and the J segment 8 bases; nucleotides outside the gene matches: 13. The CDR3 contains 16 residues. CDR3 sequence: CASSPAGGLGRGELFF. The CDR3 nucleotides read TGTGCCAGCAGCCCCGCGGGAGGACTGGGCAGAGGGGAGCTGTTTTTT.

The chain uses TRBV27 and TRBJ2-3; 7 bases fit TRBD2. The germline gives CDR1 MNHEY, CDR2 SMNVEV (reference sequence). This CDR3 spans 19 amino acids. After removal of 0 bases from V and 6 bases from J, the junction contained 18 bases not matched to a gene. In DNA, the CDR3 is TGTGCCAGCAGTTTATCGCGCCGTTCTGCGGGGGTACCGCAGGATACGCAGTATTTT. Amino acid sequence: CASSLSRRSAGVPQDTQYF.

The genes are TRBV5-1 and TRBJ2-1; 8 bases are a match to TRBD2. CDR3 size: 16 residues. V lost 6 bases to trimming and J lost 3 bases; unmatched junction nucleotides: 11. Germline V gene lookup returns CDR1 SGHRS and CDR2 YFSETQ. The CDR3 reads CASNLGGAGGYNEQFF. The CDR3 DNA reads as TGCGCCAGCAACCTCGGTGGGGCGGGGGGCTACAATGAGCAGTTCTTC.

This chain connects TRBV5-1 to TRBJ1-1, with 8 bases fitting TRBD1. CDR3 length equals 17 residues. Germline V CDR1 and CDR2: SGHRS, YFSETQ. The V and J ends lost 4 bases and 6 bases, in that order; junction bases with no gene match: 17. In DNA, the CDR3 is TGCGCCAGCAGCCCCCTCGCAGGGGGCGCAGGGGGCTCTGAAGCTTTCTTT. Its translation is CASSPLAGGAGGSEAFF. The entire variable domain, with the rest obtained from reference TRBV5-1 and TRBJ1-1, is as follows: KAGVTQTPRYLIKTRGQQVTLSCSPISGHRSVSWYQQTPGQGLQFLFEYFSETQRNKGNFPGRFSGRQFSNSRSEMNVSTLELGDSALYLCASSPLAGGAGGSEAFFGQGTRLTVV.

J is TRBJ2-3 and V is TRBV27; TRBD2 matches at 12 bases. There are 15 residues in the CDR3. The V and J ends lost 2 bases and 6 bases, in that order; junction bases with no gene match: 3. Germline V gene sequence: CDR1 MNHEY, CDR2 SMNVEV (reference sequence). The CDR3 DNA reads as TGTGCCAGCAGTTTACTAGCGGGGGGGGTTGATACGCAGTATTTT. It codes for CASSLLAGGVDTQYF.

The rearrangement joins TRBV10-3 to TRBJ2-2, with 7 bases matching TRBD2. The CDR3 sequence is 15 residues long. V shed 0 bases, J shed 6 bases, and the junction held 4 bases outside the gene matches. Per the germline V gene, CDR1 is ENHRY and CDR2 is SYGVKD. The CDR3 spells CAISESGGGAGELFF. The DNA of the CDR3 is TGTGCCATCAGTGAGTCAGGCGGGGGAGCCGGGGAGCTGTTTTTT.

The CDR3 sequence: CATRLVPKRRTEAFF. In DNA, the CDR3 is TGCGCCACCCGGTTAGTTCCAAAGCGTCGCACTGAAGCTTTCTTT. V and J are TRBV10-2 and TRBJ1-1, with D hard to call. Looked up from germline, CDR1 is WSHSY and CDR2 is SAAADI. V was clipped by 10 bases and J by 4 bases, with 22 bases between them. This CDR3 region has 15 residues.